Below, 26 T cell receptor beta chains from the same sample are listed, as sequenced in a study of cytomegalovirus exposure and HLA in healthy donors. The PCR had 60 Vbeta and 13 Jbeta primers. Measured with immunoSEQ multiplex PCR; TCRdb has only the in-frame clones, and not every one. The data hold 200,000 to 250,000 clones, with about 80% observed a single time. Material for sequencing was PBMCs. The receptor set was obtained from a woman aged 55-70 years in good health and CMV-seropositive.

The chain joins TRBV30 to TRBJ2-2; maybe TRBD1 (6 bases). The CDR3 is 14 residues long. Germline lookup yields CDR1 GTSNPN and CDR2 SVGIG (reference sequence). V was shortened by 2 bases and J by 3 bases, with 10 bases between the two germline ends. CDR3 sequence: CAWSRGSYTGELFF. In DNA form, the CDR3 reads TGTGCCTGGAGTAGGGGGTCGTACACCGGGGAGCTGTTTTTT.

This sequence joins TRBV20-1 and TRBJ2-5; D unclear. The CDR3 consists of 10 residues. The ends were cut back, 7 bases at V and 4 bases at J, with 7 bases in the middle. Germline CDR1 reads DFQATT; CDR2 reads SNEGSKA (reference sequence). CDR3 protein: CSVLRETQYF. The CDR3, as DNA: TGCAGTGTCCTCAGAGAGACCCAGTACTTC.

This clone was counted only a few times. The chain links TRBV7-9 to TRBJ1-6, with D uncertain. CDR1 is SEHNR and CDR2 is FQNEAQ in the germline V gene (reference sequence). CDR3 length: 13 residues. V was clipped by 7 bases and J by 8 bases, with 12 bases between them. The CDR3: CASKIDTYSPLHF. The CDR3, as DNA: TGTGCCAGCAAAATAGACACCTATTCACCCCTCCACTTT.

The chain is built from TRBV7-6 and TRBJ1-4; possible D gene TRBD1, 6 bases. The V end was cut by 2 bases, the J end by 8 bases, with 12 bases between. Germline values: CDR1 SGHVS, CDR2 FNYEAQ. This CDR3 comprises 14 residues. Here the CDR3 reads CASSLFGQWEKLFF. The CDR3 nucleotides read TGTGCCAGCAGCTTATTTGGACAGTGGGAAAAACTGTTTTTT.

Turning to this clone: The sample has other DNA sequences that encode this CDR3 too. The chain has TRBV5-1 and TRBJ1-4; 8 nucleotides align to TRBD1. The junction had 4 bases not matched to a gene; V was cut back by 1 base and J by 8 bases. The germline V gene has CDR1 SGHRS and CDR2 YFSETQ. This CDR3 is built from 14 residues. Here the CDR3 DNA reads TGCGCCAGCAGCTTGACAGGGGGAGAAGAAAAACTGTTTTTT. Its protein is CASSLTGGEEKLFF.

This chain joins TRBV29-1 and TRBJ1-4; 10 bases are shared with TRBD1. Germline CDR1 SQVTM, CDR2 ANQGSEA. The CDR3 spans 14 residues. V shed 5 bases and J 8 bases; nucleotides not matched to a gene: 8. The chain's CDR3 is CSVKGRDRGEKLFF. DNA for the CDR3: TGCAGCGTTAAGGGAAGGGACAGGGGAGAAAAACTGTTTTTT. Full variable domain (remainder filled in from reference TRBV29-1 and TRBJ1-4): SAVISQKPSRDICQRGTSLTIQCQVDSQVTMMFWYRQQPGQSLTLIATANQGSEATYESGFVIDKFPISRPNLTFSTLTVSNMSPEDSSIYLCSVKGRDRGEKLFFGSGTQLSVL.

V is TRBV7-9 and J is TRBJ2-2, with D unresolved. The CDR3 runs 14 residues. With 3 bases removed from V and 0 bases from J, the gap between germline ends came to 5 bases. Germline V lookup: CDR1 SEHNR, CDR2 FQNEAQ (reference sequence). CDR3 in DNA: TGTGCCAGCAGCTTTACAACGAACACCGGGGAGCTGTTTTTT. It specifies CASSFTTNTGELFF.

The chain joins TRBV30 to TRBJ2-3; D gene uncertain. The CDR3 runs to 12 residues. V dropped 5 bases and J dropped 6 bases, with 12 bases sitting between them. Looked up from germline, CDR1 is GTSNPN and CDR2 is SVGIG (reference sequence). DNA of the CDR3: TGTGCCTGGGCCCAATCCGGGGATACGCAGTATTTT. As protein: CAWAQSGDTQYF.

J is TRBJ2-4 and V is TRBV6-5, with 8 nucleotides matching TRBD2. CDR1 is MNHEY and CDR2 is SVGAGI in the germline V gene. The CDR3 runs to 15 residues. V shed 11 bases and J 3 bases; nucleotides not matched to a gene: 12. The DNA of the CDR3 is TGTGCCCGCCAGCGGGGGTATTATGGCAAAAACATTCAGTACTTC. Its translation: CARQRGYYGKNIQYF.

The gene calls are TRBV6-4 and TRBJ1-1; maybe TRBD1 (5 bases). The V gene's germline CDR1 is MRHNA and CDR2 SNTAGT. This CDR3 has 14 amino acids. Trimming left V 6 bases short and J 1 base short, with 12 bases between. CDR3 amino acids: CASRETAANTEAFF. The CDR3 nucleotides read TGTGCCAGCAGGGAGACAGCTGCGAACACTGAAGCTTTCTTT.

This sequence joins TRBV7-2 and TRBJ1-1; TRBD1 is a possible D gene (6 bases). The CDR3 extends over 14 amino acids. CDR1 SGHTA and CDR2 FQGNSA come from the germline V gene. Trimming shortened V by 4 bases and J by 3 bases, and 12 bases separated the two germline ends. The CDR3: CASSSQSGDTEAFF. CDR3 bases: TGTGCCAGCAGCTCGCAATCAGGGGACACTGAAGCTTTCTTT.

This chain joins TRBV7-2 and TRBJ1-3, with D possibly TRBD1 on 5 matching bases. Per the germline V gene, CDR1 is SGHTA and CDR2 is FQGNSA. V was cut by 8 bases and J by 4 bases, with 12 bases left in between. The CDR3 totals 13 residues. The CDR3 here is CASRGANGNTIYF. Written as DNA, the CDR3 is TGTGCCAGCCGCGGGGCTAACGGAAACACCATATATTTT.

V and J are TRBV19 and TRBJ1-5; TRBD1 aligns across 8 bases. The CDR3 runs 15 residues. CDR1 is LNHDA and CDR2 is SQIVND in the germline V gene (reference sequence). With 5 bases clipped from V and 4 bases from J, the junction kept 7 bases outside the gene matches. The CDR3 DNA is TGTGCCAGTAGTTCGGGACAGGTAGGAAATCAGCCCCAGCATTTT. This translates into CASSSGQVGNQPQHF.

This sequence joins TRBV29-1 and TRBJ2-3; perhaps TRBD1 as D (5 bases). The germline V gene encodes CDR1 SQVTM and CDR2 ANQGSEA. V gave up 3 bases and J gave up 0 bases, with 7 bases separating them. The CDR3 length is 13 residues. The CDR3 here is CSVDRQSTDTQYF. CDR3 DNA sequence: TGCAGCGTTGATCGACAGAGCACAGATACGCAGTATTTT.

In the case of this clone: This CDR3 is also generated by other DNA sequences in the sample. The J gene is TRBJ1-5, the V gene TRBV6-5; TRBD1 is a possible D gene (6 bases). The CDR3 contains 15 residues. Trimming cost V 5 bases and J 1 base, with 12 bases left between them. Germline V gives CDR1 MNHEY, CDR2 SVGAGI. CDR3 loop: CASSRNRESNQPQHF. DNA for the CDR3: TGTGCCAGCAGTCGCAACAGGGAGAGCAATCAGCCCCAGCATTTT.

J is TRBJ1-2 and V is TRBV18, with TRBD1 matching 7 bases. The V segment lost 3 bases and the J segment 3 bases; nucleotides outside the gene matches: 4. The CDR3 runs to 14 residues. Germline V gene lookup returns CDR1 KGHSH and CDR2 LQKENI. CDR3 coding DNA: TGTGCCAGCTCACCCGGGACAGACGACTATGGCTACACCTTC. This codes for CASSPGTDDYGYTF.

This sequence joins TRBV19 and TRBJ1-5; D is unresolved. Germline V gives CDR1 LNHDA, CDR2 SQIVND (reference sequence). The ends were cut back, 3 bases at V and 5 bases at J, with 14 bases in the middle. The length of the CDR3 is 15 residues. The CDR3 loop reads CASSMNSPVHQPQHF. CDR3 DNA sequence: TGTGCCAGTAGTATGAACAGCCCCGTTCATCAGCCCCAGCATTTT.

The gene calls are TRBV6-5 and TRBJ1-5; D possibly corresponds to TRBD1 (5 bases). CDR1 is MNHEY and CDR2 is SVGAGI in the germline V gene. This CDR3 is built from 13 residues. V lost 5 bases to trimming and J lost 6 bases, with 11 bases between them. CDR3 region: CASSQGKGQPQHF. In DNA form, the CDR3 reads TGTGCCAGCAGTCAGGGTAAGGGTCAGCCCCAGCATTTT.

V usage is TRBV27 and J usage is TRBJ2-1; TRBD1 is a possible D gene (6 bases). The CDR3 consists of 17 residues. V gave up 5 bases and J gave up 0 bases, with 17 bases separating them. Germline-derived CDR1 and CDR2 are MNHEY and SMNVEV (reference sequence). The CDR3 region is CASSQTHRAISYNEQFF. DNA for the CDR3: TGTGCCAGCAGTCAAACCCACAGGGCTATCTCCTACAATGAGCAGTTCTTC.

This clone was picked up one time. The gene calls are TRBV19 and TRBJ2-1; 8 positions agree with TRBD2. Germline lookup yields CDR1 LNHDA and CDR2 SQIVND (reference sequence). The CDR3 runs to 16 residues. V lost 9 bases and J lost 3; bases outside the gene matches: 13. This CDR3 reads CASQPPTGTSYNEQFF. The CDR3 DNA reads as TGTGCCAGCCAGCCACCCACGGGGACTAGCTACAATGAGCAGTTCTTC.

V and J are TRBV2 and TRBJ2-2, with D perhaps TRBD2 (6 bases). V lost 5 bases and J 5 bases, leaving 9 bases between the germline ends. The CDR3 sequence is 13 residues long. Germline CDR1 SNHLY, CDR2 FYNNEI. CDR3 DNA sequence: TGTGCCAGCAGTCCCCGGGAGACCGGGGAGCTGTTTTTT. It is translated as CASSPRETGELFF.

This chain connects TRBV10-3 to TRBJ2-7, with 7 bases that match TRBD1. The CDR3 is made up of 16 amino acids. Germline values: CDR1 ENHRY, CDR2 SYGVKD. The trim removed 0 bases at V and 5 bases at J, leaving 10 bases unmatched. CDR3 loop: CAISESLTGNSNEQYF. DNA for the CDR3: TGTGCCATCAGTGAGTCTTTGACAGGGAATAGCAACGAGCAGTACTTC.

The chain carries TRBV11-1 and TRBJ2-1, with D possibly matching TRBD2 (6 bases). CDR1 is SGHAT and CDR2 is FQDESV in the germline V gene (reference sequence). Trimming removed 6 bases from V and 2 bases from J, with 8 bases in between. CDR3 length equals 13 residues. The CDR3 sequence: CASRGGTYNEQFF. The CDR3 bases are TGTGCCAGCAGGGGAGGCACCTACAATGAGCAGTTCTTC.

The V and J genes are TRBV27 and TRBJ2-7, with 8 bases lining up with TRBD1. The CDR3 extends over 15 amino acids. Trimming took 4 bases from V and 1 from J; bases not matched to a gene: 6. Germline values: CDR1 MNHEY, CDR2 SMNVEV (reference sequence). CDR3 protein: CASSWGTGLSYEQYF. CDR3 coding DNA: TGTGCCAGCAGTTGGGGGACAGGATTATCCTACGAGCAGTACTTC.

The chain links TRBV28 to TRBJ1-2; TRBD1 is a possible D gene (6 bases). Per the germline V gene, CDR1 is MDHEN and CDR2 is SYDVKM. The CDR3 covers 13 residues. The ends were cut back, 7 bases at V and 10 bases at J, with 19 bases in the middle. Here the CDR3 reads CASNPLMGAAYTF. CDR3 in DNA: TGTGCCAGCAATCCACTGATGGGGGCTGCCTACACCTTC.

This clone showed up just a few times. This chain links TRBV6-4 with TRBJ1-4; TRBD1 matches at 9 bases. Per germline, CDR1 MRHNA and CDR2 SNTAGT. V lost 6 bases, J lost 5 bases, and 7 bases stayed unmatched. The CDR3 spans 15 residues. The CDR3 region is CASSPTGTGNEKLFF. CDR3 DNA: TGTGCCAGCAGCCCGACCGGGACAGGGAATGAAAAACTGTTTTTT.